This is a list of T cell receptor beta chains from one sample in a study of blood T cell repertoires in COVID-19. Method: immunoSEQ multiplex PCR; TCRdb's copy keeps in-frame clones and lacks some. The sample shows 200,000 to 300,000 clones, approximately 82% of them seen only once. Sequencing input: peripheral blood. The origin of the receptors is a middle-aged man who had recovered from COVID-19. Both conserved end residues are part of each CDR3. A D gene is named only where the DNA matches it firmly. A clone size is listed for some rows: how often the clone was seen (once, few, many), or a class if it is expanded.

V,J,size,length,D,DNA,CDR3
TRBV6-6,TRBJ2-7,-,20,-,TGTGCCAGCAGCCTTTTTAAACCCGGGTTTGGTCAACTGCGGGACTACGAGCAGTACTTC,CASSLFKPGFGQLRDYEQYF
TRBV18,TRBJ1-1,few,15,TRBD1,TGTGCCAGCTCACGGCGTGGACAGGGGAACACTGAAGCTTTCTTT,CASSRRGQGNTEAFF
TRBV29-1,TRBJ2-3,-,17,TRBD2,TGCAGCGTCACCGGGACTAGCGGGGGGGCAGGCACAGATACGCAGTATTTT,CSVTGTSGGAGTDTQYF
TRBV4-1,TRBJ2-7,-,14,-,TGCGCCAGCAGCCAAGAACCAGGGCTCTACGAGCAGTACTTC,CASSQEPGLYEQYF
TRBV6-2/TRBV6-3,TRBJ2-3,-,14,TRBD2,TGTGCCAGCAGTCTTAGCGGGAGAGCAGATACGCAGTATTTT,CASSLSGRADTQYF
TRBV2,TRBJ1-2,-,15,-,TGTGCCAGCAGTGAACGGACCGGACAGTTCTATGGCTACACCTTC,CASSERTGQFYGYTF
TRBV13,TRBJ2-7,-,15,TRBD2,TGTGCCAGCAGCGCCAGACTAGCCCCCTCGTACGAGCAGTACTTC,CASSARLAPSYEQYF
TRBV5-1,TRBJ2-1,-,14,TRBD2,TGCGCCAGCAGCCCTTCCCTAAGGGAGGGTGAGCAGTTCTTC,CASSPSLREGEQFF
TRBV3-1/TRBV3-2,TRBJ1-1,-,15,-,TGTGCCAGCAGCCAATCCGACAGAATGAACACTGAAGCTTTCTTT,CASSQSDRMNTEAFF
TRBV7-2,TRBJ2-1,-,14,-,TGTGCCAGCAGCCCTACCCCGGACAGTAATGAGCAGTTCTTC,CASSPTPDSNEQFF
TRBV9,TRBJ2-3,medium-sized,15,-,TGTGCCAGCAGCGTCTCAGGGGATGGCACAGATACGCAGTATTTT,CASSVSGDGTDTQYF
TRBV5-6,TRBJ2-7,-,18,TRBD1,TGTGCCAGCAGCACGCACCGGGACAGGGGGCGCAGCTCCTACGAGCAGTACTTC,CASSTHRDRGRSSYEQYF
TRBV6-2/TRBV6-3,TRBJ2-1,-,14,-,TGTGCCAGCAGTTACGGCGGCACCTACAATGAGCAGTTCTTC,CASSYGGTYNEQFF
TRBV5-4,TRBJ1-1,-,15,TRBD1,TGTGCCAGCAGGCCTGACAGGGTGACGAACACTGAAGCTTTCTTT,CASRPDRVTNTEAFF
TRBV5-6,TRBJ2-7,-,14,TRBD2,TGTGCCAGCAGCTCCGGGACTAGCCTCTACGAGCAGTACTTC,CASSSGTSLYEQYF
TRBV27,TRBJ1-5,-,15,-,TGTGCCAGCAGTAAAAGAACGGGGAGCAATCAGCCCCAGCATTTT,CASSKRTGSNQPQHF
TRBV6-6,TRBJ2-2,-,16,TRBD2,TGTGCCAGCAGTTCTCCAGCGGGAGGACACACCGGGGAGCTGTTTTTT,CASSSPAGGHTGELFF
TRBV4-1,TRBJ1-2,-,13,-,TGCGCCAGCAGCCAAGAGAGGCTCTATGGCTACACCTTC,CASSQERLYGYTF
TRBV6-5,TRBJ1-1,once,14,TRBD1,TGTGCCAGCAGTCAGGGACAGGGGGTCACTGAAGCTTTCTTT,CASSQGQGVTEAFF
TRBV12-3/TRBV12-4,TRBJ1-1,-,13,TRBD1,TGTGCCAGCAGTTTAAACAGGGGAGAGGTAGCTTTCTTT,CASSLNRGEVAFF
TRBV25-1,TRBJ1-4,-,13,-,TGTGCCAGCAGTGACAGGCCGAATGAAAAACTGTTTTTT,CASSDRPNEKLFF
TRBV29-1,TRBJ1-6,-,15,-,TGCAGCGCAATCGGGGGGGCCGGGGAAGGCACGGCCCTCCACTTT,CSAIGGAGEGTALHF
TRBV6-2/TRBV6-3,TRBJ2-1,few,19,TRBD2,TGTGCCAGCAGTTCCTCAAGTACTAGCGGGGGGGTCCGGTTCAATGAGCAGTTCTTC,CASSSSSTSGGVRFNEQFF
TRBV18,TRBJ1-3,-,15,TRBD1,TGTGCCAGCTCACTCGGGACAGGGGGCAGGAACACCATATATTTT,CASSLGTGGRNTIYF
TRBV6-5,TRBJ1-1,-,14,-,TGTGCCAGCAGTTTAGGGGGAAGCAACACTGAAGCTTTCTTT,CASSLGGSNTEAFF
TRBV27,TRBJ1-5,-,16,-,TGTGCCAGCAGTTTTATTTATTCGGGGAGCAATCAGCCCCAGCATTTT,CASSFIYSGSNQPQHF
TRBV6-5,TRBJ2-5,-,13,-,TGTGCCAGCAGTAGAGGACAGCAAGAGACCCAGTACTTC,CASSRGQQETQYF
TRBV4-3,TRBJ2-1,-,13,-,TGCGCCAGCAGCCAAGGTATTCCCAATGAGCAGTTCTTC,CASSQGIPNEQFF
TRBV7-9,TRBJ1-1,-,17,TRBD1,TGTGCCAGCAGCTTAACTTGGGCAGGGGGTATGAACACTGAAGCTTTCTTT,CASSLTWAGGMNTEAFF
TRBV5-4,TRBJ2-7,-,14,TRBD2,TGTGCCAGCAGCTTAAAGGGAGGGAATGCCGAGCAGTACTTC,CASSLKGGNAEQYF
TRBV7-2,TRBJ2-1,-,16,TRBD2,TGTGCCAGCAGCACCCCCGGGACTAGCGGTTACAATGAGCAGTTCTTC,CASSTPGTSGYNEQFF
TRBV6-5,TRBJ2-7,-,14,-,TGTGCCAGCAGCCGGACTTCCAGCTCCTACGAGCAGTACTTC,CASSRTSSSYEQYF
TRBV3-1/TRBV3-2,TRBJ2-1,-,21,TRBD2,TGTGCCAGCAGCCAAGATCATCGGGAACTAGCGGCGAACAGAAAATACAATGAGCAGTTCTTC,CASSQDHRELAANRKYNEQFF